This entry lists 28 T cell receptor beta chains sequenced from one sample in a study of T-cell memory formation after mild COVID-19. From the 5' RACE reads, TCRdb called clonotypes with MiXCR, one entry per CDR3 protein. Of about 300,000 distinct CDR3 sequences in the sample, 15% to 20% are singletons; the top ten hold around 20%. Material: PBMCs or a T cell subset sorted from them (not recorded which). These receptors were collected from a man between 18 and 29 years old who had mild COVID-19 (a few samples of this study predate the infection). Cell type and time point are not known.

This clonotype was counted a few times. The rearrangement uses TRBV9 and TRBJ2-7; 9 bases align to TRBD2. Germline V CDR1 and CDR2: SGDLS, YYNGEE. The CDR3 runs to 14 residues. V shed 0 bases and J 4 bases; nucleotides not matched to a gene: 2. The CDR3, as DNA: TGTGCCAGCAGCGTAGGCGGGGGGGCATACGAGCAGTACTTC. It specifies CASSVGGGAYEQYF.

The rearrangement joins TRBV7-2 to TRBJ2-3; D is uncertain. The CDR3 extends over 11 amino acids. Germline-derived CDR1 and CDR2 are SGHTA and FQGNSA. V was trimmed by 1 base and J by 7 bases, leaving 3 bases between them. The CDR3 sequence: CASSLVNTQYF. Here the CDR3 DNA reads TGTGCCAGCAGCTTAGTCAATACGCAGTATTTT.

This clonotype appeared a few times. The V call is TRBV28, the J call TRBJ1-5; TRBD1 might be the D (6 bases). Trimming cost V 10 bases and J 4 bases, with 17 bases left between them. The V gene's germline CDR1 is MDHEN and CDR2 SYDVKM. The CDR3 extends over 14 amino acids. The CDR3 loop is CAISIFQGNQPQHF. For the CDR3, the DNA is TGTGCCATCTCGATCTTCCAGGGGAATCAGCCCCAGCATTTT.

For the CDR3, the DNA is TGCGCCAGCAGCCAACCAACCGCTCGCGCTGAAGCTTTCTTT. This encodes CASSQPTARAEAFF. The chain combines TRBV4-1 with TRBJ1-1; D is undetermined. Germline V gene data show CDR1 as MGHRA and CDR2 as YSYEKL. The CDR3 consists of 14 residues. Trimming left V 2 bases short and J 6 bases short, with 13 bases between.

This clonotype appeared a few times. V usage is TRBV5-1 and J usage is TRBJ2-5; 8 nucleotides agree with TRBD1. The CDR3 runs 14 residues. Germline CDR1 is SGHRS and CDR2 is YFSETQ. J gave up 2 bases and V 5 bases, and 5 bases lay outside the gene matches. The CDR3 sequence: CASRFDRGQETQYF. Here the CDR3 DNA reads TGCGCCAGCAGGTTTGACAGGGGTCAAGAGACCCAGTACTTC.

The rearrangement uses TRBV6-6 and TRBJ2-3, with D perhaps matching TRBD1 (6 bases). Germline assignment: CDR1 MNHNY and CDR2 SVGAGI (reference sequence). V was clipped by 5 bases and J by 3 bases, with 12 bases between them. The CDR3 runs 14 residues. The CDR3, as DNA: TGTGCCAGCAGTACGCAGGGGTCGACAGATACGCAGTATTTT. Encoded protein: CASSTQGSTDTQYF.

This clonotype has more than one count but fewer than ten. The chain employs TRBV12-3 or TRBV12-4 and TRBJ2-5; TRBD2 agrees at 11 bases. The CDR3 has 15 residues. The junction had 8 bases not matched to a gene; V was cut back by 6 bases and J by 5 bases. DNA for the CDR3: TGTGCCAGCAGGATAGGGACTAGCGGATGGGAGACCCAGTACTTC. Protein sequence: CASRIGTSGWETQYF.

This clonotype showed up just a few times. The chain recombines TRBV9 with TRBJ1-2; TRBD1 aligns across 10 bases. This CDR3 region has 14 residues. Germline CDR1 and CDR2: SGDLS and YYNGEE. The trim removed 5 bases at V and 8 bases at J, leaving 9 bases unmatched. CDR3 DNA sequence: TGTGCCAGCAGTGCCGGGACAGGGGTTGTAGGCTACACCTTC. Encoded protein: CASSAGTGVVGYTF.

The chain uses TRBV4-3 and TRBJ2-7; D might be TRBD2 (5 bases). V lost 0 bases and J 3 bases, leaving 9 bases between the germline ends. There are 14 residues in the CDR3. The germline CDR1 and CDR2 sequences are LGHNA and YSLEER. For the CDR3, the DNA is TGCGCCAGCAGCCAAGATATCGGGGACTACGAGCAGTACTTC. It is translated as CASSQDIGDYEQYF.

The CDR3 protein is CASRVDSNQPQHF. In DNA form, the CDR3 reads TGCGCCAGCAGAGTTGATAGCAATCAGCCCCAGCATTTT. V usage is TRBV5-1 and J usage is TRBJ1-5, with no clear D. Germline V gene data show CDR1 as SGHRS and CDR2 as YFSETQ. The length of the CDR3 is 13 residues. The ends were cut back, 5 bases at V and 0 bases at J, with 6 bases in the middle.

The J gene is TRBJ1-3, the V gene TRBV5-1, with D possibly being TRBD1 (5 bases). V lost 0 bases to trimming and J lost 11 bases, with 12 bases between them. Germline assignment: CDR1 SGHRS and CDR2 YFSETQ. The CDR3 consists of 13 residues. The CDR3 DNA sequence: TGCGCCAGCAGCTTGGGAGGGGACGGCTCCATATATTTT. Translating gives CASSLGGDGSIYF.

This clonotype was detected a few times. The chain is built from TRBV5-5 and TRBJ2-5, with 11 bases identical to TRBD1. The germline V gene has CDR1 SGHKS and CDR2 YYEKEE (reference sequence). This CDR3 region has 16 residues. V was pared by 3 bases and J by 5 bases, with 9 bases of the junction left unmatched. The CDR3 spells CASSSSGQGAGETQYF. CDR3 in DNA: TGTGCCAGCAGCTCCAGTGGACAGGGGGCGGGCGAGACCCAGTACTTC.

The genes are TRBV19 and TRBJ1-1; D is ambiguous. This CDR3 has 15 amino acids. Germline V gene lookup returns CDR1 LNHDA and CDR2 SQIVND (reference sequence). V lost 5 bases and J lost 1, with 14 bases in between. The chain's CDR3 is CASSEGGQQNTEAFF. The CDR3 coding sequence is TGTGCCAGTAGTGAGGGTGGGCAACAGAACACTGAAGCTTTCTTT.

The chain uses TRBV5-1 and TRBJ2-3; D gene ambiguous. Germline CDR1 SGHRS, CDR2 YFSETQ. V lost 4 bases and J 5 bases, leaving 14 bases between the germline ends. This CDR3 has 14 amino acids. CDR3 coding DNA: TGCGCCAGCAGCCCCGGGCAGGACCAAGATACGCAGTATTTT. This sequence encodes CASSPGQDQDTQYF. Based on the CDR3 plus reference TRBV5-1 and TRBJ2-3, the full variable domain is KAGVTQTPRYLIKTRGQQVTLSCSPISGHRSVSWYQQTPGQGLQFLFEYFSETQRNKGNFPGRFSGRQFSNSRSEMNVSTLELGDSALYLCASSPGQDQDTQYFGPGTRLTVL.

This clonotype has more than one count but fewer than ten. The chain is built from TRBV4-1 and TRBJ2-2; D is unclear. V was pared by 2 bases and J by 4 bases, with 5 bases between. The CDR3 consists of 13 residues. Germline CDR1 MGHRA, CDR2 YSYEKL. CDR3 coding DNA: TGCGCCAGCAGCCAAACGACCACCGGGGAGCTGTTTTTT. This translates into CASSQTTTGELFF.

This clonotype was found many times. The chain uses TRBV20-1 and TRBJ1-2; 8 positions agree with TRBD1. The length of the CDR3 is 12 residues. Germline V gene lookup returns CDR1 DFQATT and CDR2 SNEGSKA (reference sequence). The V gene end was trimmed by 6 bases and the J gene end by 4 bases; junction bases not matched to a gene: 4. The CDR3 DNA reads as TGCAGTGCAACCGACAGGGGCTATGGCTACACCTTC. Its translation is CSATDRGYGYTF.

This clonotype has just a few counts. CDR3 DNA sequence: TGTGCCAGCAGCGTATCCGGGACATTATCTCAGCCCCAGCATTTT. This codes for CASSVSGTLSQPQHF. The J gene is TRBJ1-5, the V gene TRBV5-6; D is perhaps TRBD1 (6 bases). V lost 4 bases, J lost 6 bases, and 17 bases lay in between. Germline-derived CDR1 and CDR2 are SGHDT and YYEEEE. CDR3 length: 15 residues.

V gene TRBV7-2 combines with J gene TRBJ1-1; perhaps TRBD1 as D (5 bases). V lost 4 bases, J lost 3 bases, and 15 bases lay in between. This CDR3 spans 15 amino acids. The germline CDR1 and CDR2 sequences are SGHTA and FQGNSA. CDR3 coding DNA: TGTGCCAGCAGCTCGGGACGGTGGATAGACACTGAAGCTTTCTTT. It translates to CASSSGRWIDTEAFF.

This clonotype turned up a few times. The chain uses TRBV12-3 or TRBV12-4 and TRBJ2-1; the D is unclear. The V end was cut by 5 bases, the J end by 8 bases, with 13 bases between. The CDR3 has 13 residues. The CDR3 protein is CASSPSSSHEQFF. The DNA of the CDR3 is TGTGCCAGCAGTCCGAGCTCCTCCCATGAGCAGTTCTTC.

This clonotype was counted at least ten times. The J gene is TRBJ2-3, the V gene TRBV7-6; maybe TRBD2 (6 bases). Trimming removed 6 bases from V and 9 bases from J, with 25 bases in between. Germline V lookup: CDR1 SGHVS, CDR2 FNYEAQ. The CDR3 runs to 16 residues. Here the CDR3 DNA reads TGTGCCAGCAGTCGATCCGGGACTGACTATCCCGGGACGCAGTATTTT. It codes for CASSRSGTDYPGTQYF.

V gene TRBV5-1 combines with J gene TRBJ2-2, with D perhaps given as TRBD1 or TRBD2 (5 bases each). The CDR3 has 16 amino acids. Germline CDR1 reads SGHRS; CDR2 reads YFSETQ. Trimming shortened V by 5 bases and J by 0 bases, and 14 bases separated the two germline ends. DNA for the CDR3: TGCGCCAGCAGGGGGACGGCGAGACCGAACACCGGGGAGCTGTTTTTT. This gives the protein CASRGTARPNTGELFF.

The CDR3, as DNA: TGTGCCAGCAGCTTAGGAGCCGGGATGAGAACTGAAGCTTTCTTT. This gives the protein CASSLGAGMRTEAFF. The chain has TRBV7-3 and TRBJ1-1; D gene unclear. Trimming shortened V by 2 bases and J by 5 bases, and 15 bases separated the two germline ends. CDR3 length: 15 residues. Germline CDR1 is SGHTA and CDR2 is FQGTGA.

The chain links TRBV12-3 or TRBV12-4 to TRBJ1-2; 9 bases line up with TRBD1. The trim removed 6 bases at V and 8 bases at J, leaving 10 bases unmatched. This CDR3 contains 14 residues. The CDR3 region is CASRNRDRVGGYTF. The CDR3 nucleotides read TGTGCCAGCAGGAACCGGGACAGGGTGGGAGGCTACACCTTC.

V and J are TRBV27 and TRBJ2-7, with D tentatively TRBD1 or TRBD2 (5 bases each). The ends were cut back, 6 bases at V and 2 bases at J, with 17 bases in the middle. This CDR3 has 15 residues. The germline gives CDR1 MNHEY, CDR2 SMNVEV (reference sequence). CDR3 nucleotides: TGTGCCAGCAGACGTACAGGAGGCAGTCCCTACGAGCAGTACTTC. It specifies CASRRTGGSPYEQYF.

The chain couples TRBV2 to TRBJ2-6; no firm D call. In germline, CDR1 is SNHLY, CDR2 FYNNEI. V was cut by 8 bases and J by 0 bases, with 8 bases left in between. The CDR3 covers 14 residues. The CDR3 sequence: CASGQISGANVLTF. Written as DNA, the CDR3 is TGTGCCAGCGGTCAGATCTCTGGGGCCAACGTCCTGACTTTC.

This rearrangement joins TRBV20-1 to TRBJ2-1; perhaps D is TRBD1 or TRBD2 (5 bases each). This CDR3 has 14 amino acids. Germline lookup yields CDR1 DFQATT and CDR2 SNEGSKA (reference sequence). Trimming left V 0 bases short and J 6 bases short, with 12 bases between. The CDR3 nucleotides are TGCAGTGCTAGAGATAAGGGACGAGCCAATGAGCAGTTCTTC. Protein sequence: CSARDKGRANEQFF.

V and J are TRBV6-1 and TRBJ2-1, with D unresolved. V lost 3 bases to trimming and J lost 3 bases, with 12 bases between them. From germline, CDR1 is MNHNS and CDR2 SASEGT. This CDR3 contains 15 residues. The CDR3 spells CASSDRSSHYNEQFF. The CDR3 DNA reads TGTGCCAGCAGTGACAGAAGTAGCCACTACAATGAGCAGTTCTTC.

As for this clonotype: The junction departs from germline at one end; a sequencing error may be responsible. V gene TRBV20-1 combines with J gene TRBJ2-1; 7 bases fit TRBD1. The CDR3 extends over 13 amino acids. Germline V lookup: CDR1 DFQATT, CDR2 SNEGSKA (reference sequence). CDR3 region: CSAPPASSQGQCF. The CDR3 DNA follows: TGCAGTGCTCCCCCCGCTAGCTCCCAGGGACAGTGCTTC.